Listed below are T cell receptor beta chains from one sample, sequenced in a study of shared clonotypes between healthy human individuals. TCRdb's table, derived via immunoSEQ multiplex PCR, lists solely in-frame clones and lacks some. The sample gives under 650,000 clones, 90% to 97% of which show up once; 0.05% to 0.07% is in the top ten. Sample: naive CD4+ T cells sorted from blood. These receptor sequences come from a woman in her twenties or thirties in good health. Both conserved end residues are part of each CDR3. D genes are given only for firm matches. Rows may omit the clone size; those that give it use once, few, many or a size class.

clone size: .; J gene: TRBJ1-5; D gene: .; V gene: TRBV5-5; CDR3 length: 15; CDR3 protein: CASSPSLQGSQPQHF; CDR3 DNA: TGTGCCAGCAGCCCGTCGCTACAGGGCAGCCAGCCCCAGCATTTT
clone size: .; J gene: TRBJ1-3; D gene: .; V gene: TRBV15; CDR3 length: 14; CDR3 protein: CATSRDRGRNTIYF; CDR3 DNA: TGTGCCACCAGCAGAGATCGTGGCAGAAACACCATATATTTT
clone size: .; J gene: TRBJ2-7; D gene: .; V gene: TRBV6-5; CDR3 length: 11; CDR3 protein: CASRRGYEQYF; CDR3 DNA: TGTGCCAGCAGAAGGGGTTACGAGCAGTACTTC
clone size: once; J gene: TRBJ2-5; D gene: .; V gene: TRBV18; CDR3 length: 13; CDR3 protein: CASSPPRGETQYF; CDR3 DNA: TGTGCCAGCTCACCACCGAGGGGCGAGACCCAGTACTTC
clone size: .; J gene: TRBJ2-1; D gene: TRBD1; V gene: TRBV6-5; CDR3 length: 12; CDR3 protein: CASGQGGNEQFF; CDR3 DNA: TGTGCCAGCGGACAGGGCGGAAATGAGCAGTTCTTC
clone size: .; J gene: TRBJ2-7; D gene: .; V gene: TRBV27; CDR3 length: 15; CDR3 protein: CASSLKGRQIYEQYF; CDR3 DNA: TGTGCCAGCAGTTTAAAAGGGCGGCAGATCTACGAGCAGTACTTC
clone size: .; J gene: TRBJ2-7; D gene: TRBD2; V gene: TRBV19; CDR3 length: 15; CDR3 protein: CASSPTSGRADEQYF; CDR3 DNA: TGTGCCAGTAGTCCTACCAGCGGGAGGGCGGACGAGCAGTACTTC
clone size: .; J gene: TRBJ1-1; D gene: TRBD1; V gene: TRBV29-1; CDR3 length: 13; CDR3 protein: CSGGQGEFTEAFF; CDR3 DNA: TGCAGCGGCGGACAGGGCGAGTTCACTGAAGCTTTCTTT
clone size: .; J gene: TRBJ2-7; D gene: .; V gene: TRBV19; CDR3 length: 12; CDR3 protein: CASSLGRYEQYF; CDR3 DNA: TGTGCCAGTAGCCTCGGACGCTACGAGCAGTACTTC
clone size: .; J gene: TRBJ1-1; D gene: .; V gene: TRBV18; CDR3 length: 15; CDR3 protein: CASSPLQSEDTEAFF; CDR3 DNA: TGTGCCAGCTCACCACTACAATCCGAAGACACTGAAGCTTTCTTT
clone size: .; J gene: TRBJ1-2; D gene: TRBD1; V gene: TRBV5-6; CDR3 length: 19; CDR3 protein: CASSPDWGYRDRVEDGYTF; CDR3 DNA: TGTGCCAGCAGCCCCGATTGGGGGTATAGGGACAGGGTTGAAGATGGCTACACCTTC
clone size: .; J gene: TRBJ2-2; D gene: .; V gene: TRBV11-2; CDR3 length: 15; CDR3 protein: CASRQAGGNTGELFF; CDR3 DNA: TGTGCCAGCAGGCAAGCAGGAGGCAACACCGGGGAGCTGTTTTTT
clone size: .; J gene: TRBJ1-2; D gene: .; V gene: TRBV5-1; CDR3 length: 14; CDR3 protein: CASSLTAGDYGYTF; CDR3 DNA: TGCGCCAGCAGCTTGACCGCAGGGGACTATGGCTACACCTTC
clone size: once; J gene: TRBJ2-1; D gene: .; V gene: TRBV6-5; CDR3 length: 16; CDR3 protein: CASSYSKGFSNNEQFF; CDR3 DNA: TGTGCCAGCAGTTACTCGAAGGGGTTCAGCAACAATGAGCAGTTCTTC
clone size: .; J gene: TRBJ1-5; D gene: TRBD1; V gene: TRBV19; CDR3 length: 14; CDR3 protein: CATTGTGRNQPQHF; CDR3 DNA: TGTGCCACTACCGGGACAGGGAGGAATCAGCCCCAGCATTTT
clone size: .; J gene: TRBJ2-7; D gene: TRBD2; V gene: TRBV19; CDR3 length: 14; CDR3 protein: CASSSQLAVLEQYF; CDR3 DNA: TGTGCCAGTAGTTCTCAACTAGCGGTACTCGAGCAGTACTTC
clone size: .; J gene: TRBJ1-4; D gene: .; V gene: TRBV5-8; CDR3 length: 15; CDR3 protein: CASSFGQGGNEKLFF; CDR3 DNA: TGTGCCAGCAGCTTCGGTCAGGGCGGTAATGAAAAACTGTTTTTT
clone size: .; J gene: TRBJ2-1; D gene: TRBD2; V gene: TRBV4-2; CDR3 length: 18; CDR3 protein: CASSQDGWRESHTNEQFF; CDR3 DNA: TGTGCCAGCAGCCAAGATGGTTGGCGGGAGTCTCATACCAATGAGCAGTTCTTC
clone size: .; J gene: TRBJ2-2; D gene: TRBD2; V gene: TRBV7-6; CDR3 length: 15; CDR3 protein: CASSLPSGNTGELFF; CDR3 DNA: TGTGCCAGCAGCTTACCTAGCGGAAACACCGGGGAGCTGTTTTTT
clone size: .; J gene: TRBJ2-6; D gene: TRBD1; V gene: TRBV7-9; CDR3 length: 19; CDR3 protein: CASSLATGTGAPGANVLTF; CDR3 DNA: TGTGCCAGCAGCTTAGCGACCGGGACAGGGGCCCCTGGGGCCAACGTCCTGACTTTC
clone size: .; J gene: TRBJ2-2; D gene: TRBD1; V gene: TRBV11-3; CDR3 length: 16; CDR3 protein: CASSLGTGSPTGELFF; CDR3 DNA: TGTGCCAGCAGCTTAGGGACAGGGAGTCCCACCGGGGAGCTGTTTTTT
clone size: .; J gene: TRBJ2-3; D gene: .; V gene: TRBV5-4; CDR3 length: 14; CDR3 protein: CASSGRDSTDTQYF; CDR3 DNA: TGTGCCAGCAGCGGCCGGGACTCGACAGATACGCAGTATTTT
clone size: .; J gene: TRBJ2-1; D gene: TRBD1; V gene: TRBV11-2; CDR3 length: 14; CDR3 protein: CASSPPDRDNKQFF; CDR3 DNA: TGTGCCAGCAGCCCCCCAGACAGGGACAATAAGCAGTTCTTC
clone size: .; J gene: TRBJ1-2; D gene: .; V gene: TRBV5-4; CDR3 length: 12; CDR3 protein: CASSLAGNGYTF; CDR3 DNA: TGTGCCAGCAGCTTGGCTGGGAACGGCTACACCTTC
clone size: .; J gene: TRBJ1-4; D gene: TRBD1; V gene: TRBV19; CDR3 length: 14; CDR3 protein: CASKRDRRNEKLFF; CDR3 DNA: TGTGCCAGTAAGAGGGACAGAAGGAATGAAAAACTGTTTTTT
clone size: .; J gene: TRBJ2-7; D gene: TRBD1; V gene: TRBV28; CDR3 length: 13; CDR3 protein: CASSSHGQGQQYF; CDR3 DNA: TGTGCCAGCAGTTCCCATGGACAGGGACAGCAGTACTTC
clone size: .; J gene: TRBJ2-5; D gene: TRBD2; V gene: TRBV5-4; CDR3 length: 16; CDR3 protein: CASSFAGGNRGETQYF; CDR3 DNA: TGTGCCAGCAGCTTCGCGGGAGGGAACCGCGGGGAGACCCAGTACTTC
clone size: .; J gene: TRBJ1-2; D gene: .; V gene: TRBV4-1; CDR3 length: 14; CDR3 protein: CASSQEGVDYGYTF; CDR3 DNA: TGCGCCAGCAGCCAAGAGGGAGTCGACTATGGCTACACCTTC
clone size: .; J gene: TRBJ2-5; D gene: TRBD1; V gene: TRBV7-9; CDR3 length: 15; CDR3 protein: CASSLTGTGQGTQYF; CDR3 DNA: TGTGCCAGCAGCTTGACCGGGACAGGTCAGGGGACCCAGTACTTC
clone size: .; J gene: TRBJ2-1; D gene: TRBD2; V gene: TRBV4-2; CDR3 length: 16; CDR3 protein: CASSQDGLAGEVEQFF; CDR3 DNA: TGTGCCAGCAGCCAAGATGGGCTAGCGGGAGAGGTTGAGCAGTTCTTC
clone size: .; J gene: TRBJ1-3; D gene: TRBD1; V gene: TRBV7-2; CDR3 length: 17; CDR3 protein: CASSLVGQGGAGNTIYF; CDR3 DNA: TGTGCCAGCAGCTTAGTTGGACAGGGAGGCGCTGGAAACACCATATATTTT
clone size: once; J gene: TRBJ2-7; D gene: .; V gene: TRBV7-5; CDR3 length: 11; CDR3 protein: CVRSPGGEQYF; CDR3 DNA: TGTGTCAGAAGCCCCGGGGGCGAGCAGTACTTC
clone size: .; J gene: TRBJ1-5; D gene: .; V gene: TRBV18; CDR3 length: 13; CDR3 protein: CASSPEVNQPQHF; CDR3 DNA: TGTGCCAGCTCACCAGAAGTAAATCAGCCCCAGCATTTT
clone size: .; J gene: TRBJ1-5; D gene: TRBD1; V gene: TRBV28; CDR3 length: 13; CDR3 protein: CASRTGSVGPQHF; CDR3 DNA: TGTGCCAGCAGGACAGGGTCCGTCGGGCCCCAGCATTTT
clone size: .; J gene: TRBJ2-2; D gene: .; V gene: TRBV5-4; CDR3 length: 17; CDR3 protein: CASSPPVGQGRHGELFF; CDR3 DNA: TGTGCCAGCAGCCCCCCCGTGGGGCAGGGTAGACACGGGGAGCTGTTTTTT
clone size: .; J gene: TRBJ2-2; D gene: TRBD1; V gene: TRBV2; CDR3 length: 16; CDR3 protein: CASREQGPANTGELFF; CDR3 DNA: TGTGCCAGCAGGGAACAGGGGCCAGCGAACACCGGGGAGCTGTTTTTT
clone size: .; J gene: TRBJ2-3; D gene: TRBD2; V gene: TRBV7-2; CDR3 length: 16; CDR3 protein: CARSHGLAGGSDTQYF; CDR3 DNA: TGTGCCAGAAGCCACGGGCTAGCGGGAGGATCGGATACGCAGTATTTT
clone size: .; J gene: TRBJ2-1; D gene: TRBD2; V gene: TRBV28; CDR3 length: 14; CDR3 protein: CASSSHFSGAEQFF; CDR3 DNA: TGTGCCAGCAGTTCCCACTTTAGCGGGGCCGAGCAGTTCTTC
clone size: .; J gene: TRBJ2-3; D gene: .; V gene: TRBV5-1; CDR3 length: 15; CDR3 protein: CASSLGQGYSDTQYF; CDR3 DNA: TGCGCCAGCAGCTTGGGCCAGGGTTACTCAGATACGCAGTATTTT
clone size: .; J gene: TRBJ2-7; D gene: TRBD1; V gene: TRBV5-1; CDR3 length: 15; CDR3 protein: CASSAGQGSADEQYF; CDR3 DNA: TGCGCCAGCAGCGCCGGACAGGGATCAGCGGACGAGCAGTACTTC
clone size: .; J gene: TRBJ2-4; D gene: TRBD2; V gene: TRBV27; CDR3 length: 14; CDR3 protein: CARKAGLAKNIQYF; CDR3 DNA: TGTGCCAGAAAAGCGGGGCTAGCCAAAAACATTCAGTACTTC
clone size: .; J gene: TRBJ1-1; D gene: TRBD1; V gene: TRBV10-3; CDR3 length: 14; CDR3 protein: CAIVQTQGVSEAFF; CDR3 DNA: TGTGCCATCGTCCAGACCCAGGGGGTATCTGAAGCTTTCTTT
clone size: .; J gene: TRBJ2-2; D gene: .; V gene: TRBV7-9; CDR3 length: 14; CDR3 protein: CASSFQLNTGELFF; CDR3 DNA: TGTGCCAGCAGCTTTCAGCTCAACACCGGGGAGCTGTTTTTT
clone size: .; J gene: TRBJ1-5; D gene: TRBD1; V gene: TRBV6-1; CDR3 length: 15; CDR3 protein: CASSELTGDRQPQHF; CDR3 DNA: TGTGCCAGCAGTGAATTAACAGGGGATAGGCAGCCCCAGCATTTT
clone size: .; J gene: TRBJ1-4; D gene: .; V gene: TRBV6-6; CDR3 length: 14; CDR3 protein: CASSYVRADEKLFF; CDR3 DNA: TGTGCCAGCAGTTACGTGCGAGCAGATGAAAAACTGTTTTTT
clone size: .; J gene: TRBJ2-7; D gene: TRBD2; V gene: TRBV5-1; CDR3 length: 14; CDR3 protein: CASSSAGGSYEQYF; CDR3 DNA: TGCGCCAGCAGCTCTGCGGGAGGATCCTACGAGCAGTACTTC
clone size: .; J gene: TRBJ2-7; D gene: TRBD1; V gene: TRBV18; CDR3 length: 14; CDR3 protein: CASSRGQGVVEQYF; CDR3 DNA: TGTGCCAGCTCACGGGGACAGGGTGTGGTCGAGCAGTACTTC
clone size: once; J gene: TRBJ1-1; D gene: .; V gene: TRBV2; CDR3 length: 13; CDR3 protein: CASSEGLNTEAFF; CDR3 DNA: TGTGCCAGCAGTGAGGGACTGAACACTGAAGCTTTCTTT
clone size: .; J gene: TRBJ2-7; D gene: .; V gene: TRBV29-1; CDR3 length: 13; CDR3 protein: CSVEDLGTYEQYF; CDR3 DNA: TGCAGCGTTGAAGATCTCGGCACCTACGAGCAGTACTTC
clone size: once; J gene: TRBJ1-2; D gene: .; V gene: TRBV7-9; CDR3 length: 15; CDR3 protein: CASSFYRTGSGGYTF; CDR3 DNA: TGTGCCAGCAGCTTTTATCGGACTGGGTCGGGTGGCTACACCTTC
clone size: .; J gene: TRBJ1-2; D gene: .; V gene: TRBV7-9; CDR3 length: 16; CDR3 protein: CASSLPPIGRVLGYTF; CDR3 DNA: TGTGCCAGCAGCTTACCCCCGATTGGTCGGGTCCTTGGCTACACCTTC
clone size: .; J gene: TRBJ2-7; D gene: .; V gene: TRBV9; CDR3 length: 15; CDR3 protein: CASSAGTDFSYEQYF; CDR3 DNA: TGTGCCAGCAGCGCGGGGACCGATTTCTCCTACGAGCAGTACTTC